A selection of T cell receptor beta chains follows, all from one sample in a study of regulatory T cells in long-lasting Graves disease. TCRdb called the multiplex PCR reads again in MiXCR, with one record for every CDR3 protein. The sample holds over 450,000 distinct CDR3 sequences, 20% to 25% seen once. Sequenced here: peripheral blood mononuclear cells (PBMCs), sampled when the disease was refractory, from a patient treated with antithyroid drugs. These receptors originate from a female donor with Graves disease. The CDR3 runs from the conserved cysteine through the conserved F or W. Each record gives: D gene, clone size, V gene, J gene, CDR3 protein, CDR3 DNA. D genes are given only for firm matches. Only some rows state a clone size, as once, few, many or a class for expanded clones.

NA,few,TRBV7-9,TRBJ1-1,CASSYSYPDPEAFF,TGTGCCAGCAGCTACTCGTATCCCGACCCTGAAGCTTTCTTT
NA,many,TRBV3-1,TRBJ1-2,CASSQEQGWFGYTF,TGTGCCAGCAGCCAAGAGCAGGGCTGGTTTGGCTACACCTTC
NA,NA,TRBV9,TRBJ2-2,CASSVLTSDAGELFF,TGTGCCAGCAGCGTACTGACCAGTGATGCCGGGGAGCTGTTTTTT
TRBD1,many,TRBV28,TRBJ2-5,CASSLGQGQEQYF,TGTGCCAGCAGTCTGGGACAGGGCCAAGAGCAGTACTTC
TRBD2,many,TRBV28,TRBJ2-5,CASSSGLAGVQETQYF,TGTGCCAGCAGTTCGGGACTAGCGGGAGTGCAAGAGACCCAGTACTTC
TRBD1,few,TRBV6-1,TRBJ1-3,CASSADRGPGNTIYF,TGTGCCAGCAGTGCAGACAGGGGGCCTGGAAACACCATATATTTT
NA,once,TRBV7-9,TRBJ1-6,CASSPDYNSPLHF,TGTGCCAGCAGCCCGGACTATAATTCACCCCTCCACTTT
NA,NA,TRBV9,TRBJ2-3,CASGRTVTDTQYF,TGTGCCAGTGGGAGGACAGTCACAGATACGCAGTATTTT
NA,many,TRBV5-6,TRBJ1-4,CASSLFPTNEKLFF,TGTGCCAGCAGCTTGTTTCCGACGAATGAAAAACTGTTTTTT
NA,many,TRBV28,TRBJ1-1,CASSLYNTEAFF,TGTGCCAGCAGCCTTTACAACACTGAAGCTTTCTTT
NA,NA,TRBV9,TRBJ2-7,CASSVAQNYEQYF,TGTGCCAGCAGCGTAGCACAGAACTACGAGCAGTACTTC
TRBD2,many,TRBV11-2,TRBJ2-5,CASSLDTAGGRETQYF,TGTGCCAGCAGCTTAGATACAGCGGGGGGGAGAGAGACCCAGTACTTC
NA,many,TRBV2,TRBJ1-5,CASTEEGRSNQPQHF,TGTGCCAGCACTGAGGAGGGGCGGAGCAATCAGCCCCAGCATTTT
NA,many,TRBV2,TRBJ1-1,CASSEARSGRNTEAFF,TGTGCCAGCAGTGAAGCGCGGTCAGGGCGGAACACTGAAGCTTTCTTT
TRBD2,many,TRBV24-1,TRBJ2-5,CATSDKPTSPRQETQYF,TGTGCCACCAGTGATAAGCCGACTAGCCCACGCCAAGAGACCCAGTACTTC
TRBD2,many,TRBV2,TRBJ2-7,CASSLTSGRNEQYF,TGTGCCAGCAGTTTGACTAGCGGGAGAAACGAGCAGTACTTC
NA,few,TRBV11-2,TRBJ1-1,CTSSLDPPGHPGANTEAFF,TGTACCAGCAGCTTAGATCCCCCAGGACATCCCGGGGCGAACACTGAAGCTTTCTTT
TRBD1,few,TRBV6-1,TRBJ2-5,CASRGQGLRETQYF,TGTGCCAGCAGAGGACAGGGATTAAGGGAGACCCAGTACTTC
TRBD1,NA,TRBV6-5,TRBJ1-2,CASSYQGTGPVYGYTF,TGTGCCAGCAGTTATCAAGGGACAGGGCCGGTATATGGCTACACCTTC
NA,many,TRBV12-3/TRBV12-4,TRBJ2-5,CASSYSSTDTYQETQYF,TGTGCCAGCAGTTACTCCTCGACAGACACTTACCAAGAGACCCAGTACTTC
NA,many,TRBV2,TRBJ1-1,CASTRGLGANTEAFF,TGTGCCAGCACCCGAGGTTTGGGGGCGAACACTGAAGCTTTCTTT
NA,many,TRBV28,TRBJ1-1,CASTDGQPNTEAFF,TGTGCCAGCACCGACGGACAACCTAACACTGAAGCTTTCTTT
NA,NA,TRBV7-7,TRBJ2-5,CASSRILDSGETQYF,TGTGCTAGCAGCCGAATACTAGATTCAGGAGAGACCCAGTACTTC